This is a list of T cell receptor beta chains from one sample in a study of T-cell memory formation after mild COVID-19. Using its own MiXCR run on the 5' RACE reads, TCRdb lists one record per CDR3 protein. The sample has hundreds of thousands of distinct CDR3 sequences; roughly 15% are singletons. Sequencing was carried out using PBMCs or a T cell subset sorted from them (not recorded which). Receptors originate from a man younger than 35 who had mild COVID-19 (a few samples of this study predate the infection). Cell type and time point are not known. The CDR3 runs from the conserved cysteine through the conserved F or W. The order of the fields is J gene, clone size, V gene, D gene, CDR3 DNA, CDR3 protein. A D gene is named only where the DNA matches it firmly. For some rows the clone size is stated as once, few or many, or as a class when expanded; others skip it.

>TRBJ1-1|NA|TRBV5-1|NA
TGCGCCAGCAGCAAAACGGGACAAATGAACACTGAAGCTTTCTTT
CASSKTGQMNTEAFF
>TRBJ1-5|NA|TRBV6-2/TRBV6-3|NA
TGTGCCAGCAGTTGGACCCGGAATCAGCCCCAGCATTTT
CASSWTRNQPQHF
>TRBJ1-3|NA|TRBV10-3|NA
TGTGCCACCCGTTTTGTTGCTGGTCCTGGAAACACCATATATTTT
CATRFVAGPGNTIYF
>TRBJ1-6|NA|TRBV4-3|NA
TGCGCCAGCAGCCCGTCGTCCAGCTCCTATAATTCACCCCTCCACTTT
CASSPSSSSYNSPLHF
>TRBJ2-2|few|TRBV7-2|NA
TGTGCCAGCAGATTAAGGCTTAACACCGGGGAGCTGTTTTTT
CASRLRLNTGELFF
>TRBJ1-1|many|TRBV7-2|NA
TGTGCCAGCAGCTTCCGACGGAACACTGAAGCTTTCTTT
CASSFRRNTEAFF
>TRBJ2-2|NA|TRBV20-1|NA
TGCAGTGCAGCCCCCGGGGGCTACACCGGGGAGCTGTTTTTT
CSAAPGGYTGELFF
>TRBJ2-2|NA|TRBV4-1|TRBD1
TGCGCCAGCAGCCTTGGACAGGGTAACGGGGAGCTGTTTTTT
CASSLGQGNGELFF
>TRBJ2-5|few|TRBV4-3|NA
TGCGCCAGCAGCCAAGATTCGACGCGGCGGACCCAGTACTTC
CASSQDSTRRTQYF
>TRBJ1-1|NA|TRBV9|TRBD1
TGTGCCAGCAGCGAGGGACAGGGGGGGAACACTGAAGCTTTCTTT
CASSEGQGGNTEAFF
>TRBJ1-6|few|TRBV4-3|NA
TGCGCCAGCAGCCAAGACGCGGGACCCCGCTCACCCCTCCACTTT
CASSQDAGPRSPLHF
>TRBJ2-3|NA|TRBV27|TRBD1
TGTGCCAGCAGTTCCAGGGGGCGGACAGATACGCAGTATTTT
CASSSRGRTDTQYF
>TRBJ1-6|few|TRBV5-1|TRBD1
TGCGCCAGCAGCTTACGGTTGACAGGGAATTCACCCCTCCACTTT
CASSLRLTGNSPLHF
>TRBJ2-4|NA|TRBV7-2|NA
TGTGCCAGCAGCCCTTCTACGGGACCCGGCCTTCAGTACTTC
CASSPSTGPGLQYF
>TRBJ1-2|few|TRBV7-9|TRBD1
TGTGCCAGCACCGCGGACAGGGCCAATTATGGCTACACCTTC
CASTADRANYGYTF
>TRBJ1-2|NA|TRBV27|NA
TGTGCCAGCAGTTTCGGGTCAGCTAACTATGGCTACACCTTC
CASSFGSANYGYTF
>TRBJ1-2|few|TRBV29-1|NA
TGCAGCGTTGTTACAGGGTTCCATGGCTACACCTTC
CSVVTGFHGYTF
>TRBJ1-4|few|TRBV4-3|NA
TGCGCCAGCAGCCGGAAGGGGGGCGCGGTTAATGAAAAACTGTTTTTT
CASSRKGGAVNEKLFF
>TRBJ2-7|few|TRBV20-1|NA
TGCAGTGCTCCTCAAGACACCAGCCACTACGAGCAGTACTTC
CSAPQDTSHYEQYF
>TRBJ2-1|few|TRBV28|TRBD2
TGTGCCAGCAGTTTAGGGGGGGTTCATTACAATGAGCAGTTCTTC
CASSLGGVHYNEQFF
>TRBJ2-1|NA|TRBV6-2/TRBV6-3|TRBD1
TGTGCCAGCAACCAACCGGGACAGGCATTAGGGGAGCAGTTCTTC
CASNQPGQALGEQFF
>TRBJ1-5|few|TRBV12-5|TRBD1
TGTGCTAGTGGTTTGGTACTGGGACAGGGCCAACAGCCCCAGCATTTT
CASGLVLGQGQQPQHF
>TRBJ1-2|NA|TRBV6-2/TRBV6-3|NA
TGTGCCAGCAGTTACGTCGGGGACGGCTATGGCTACACCTTC
CASSYVGDGYGYTF
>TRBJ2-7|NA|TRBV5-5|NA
TGTGCCAGCAGAGGTTCAAGTTACGAGCAGTACTTC
CASRGSSYEQYF